This T cell receptor (beta chain) was documented in a study of blood T cell repertoires in COVID-19. The V and J ends lost 8 bases and 4 bases, in that order; junction bases with no gene match: 4. The V gene's germline CDR1 is SGHTA and CDR2 FQGTGA. The CDR3 extends over 14 amino acids. Clones were read by immunoSEQ multiplex PCR, and TCRdb kept only the in-frame ones, dropping some. This sample carries 40,000 to 45,000 clones, 89% of them seen once, and the ten largest clones take about a fifth. The TCR comes from a man aged 45 to 65 with active COVID-19. The gene calls are TRBV7-3 and TRBJ2-2; 10 bases agree with TRBD2. Sequencing was done on a sample of peripheral blood. The DNA of the CDR3 is TGTGCCAGCGGTGGACTAGCGGCCACCGGGGAGCTGTTTTTT. Protein: CASGGLAATGELFF.